The source of this TCR beta chain is a study of blood T cell repertoires in COVID-19. Looking at the study overall: Acute-phase and convalescent COVID-19 samples originated in the United States, Italy and Spain. Sources were T cells, B-cell-depleted T cells, or PBMCs; the material itself was cDNA or gDNA.

Germline V gene lookup returns CDR1 LNHNV and CDR2 YYDKDF (reference sequence). The CDR3 is 15 amino acids. V lost 4 bases and J lost 2, with 12 bases in between. As processed by the authors: The authors estimated nucleated cell counts from reference gene primer amplification. The table came from immunoSEQ multiplex PCR; TCRdb's copy has only in-frame clones and leaves some out. V, J and clone size reflect that table, while D and trimming were determined from the DNA. The repertoire has 70,000 or so clones, approximately 79% of them found once; the top ten carry roughly 50%. This chain links TRBV15 with TRBJ1-5; weak D call: TRBD1 (6 bases). The receptor's source is a human donor in a cohort sampled during active COVID-19. What was sequenced was peripheral blood. CDR3 sequence (DNA): TGTGCCACCAGCATAGGGGGGAGGGGCAATCAGCCCCAGCATTTT. This encodes CATSIGGRGNQPQHF.